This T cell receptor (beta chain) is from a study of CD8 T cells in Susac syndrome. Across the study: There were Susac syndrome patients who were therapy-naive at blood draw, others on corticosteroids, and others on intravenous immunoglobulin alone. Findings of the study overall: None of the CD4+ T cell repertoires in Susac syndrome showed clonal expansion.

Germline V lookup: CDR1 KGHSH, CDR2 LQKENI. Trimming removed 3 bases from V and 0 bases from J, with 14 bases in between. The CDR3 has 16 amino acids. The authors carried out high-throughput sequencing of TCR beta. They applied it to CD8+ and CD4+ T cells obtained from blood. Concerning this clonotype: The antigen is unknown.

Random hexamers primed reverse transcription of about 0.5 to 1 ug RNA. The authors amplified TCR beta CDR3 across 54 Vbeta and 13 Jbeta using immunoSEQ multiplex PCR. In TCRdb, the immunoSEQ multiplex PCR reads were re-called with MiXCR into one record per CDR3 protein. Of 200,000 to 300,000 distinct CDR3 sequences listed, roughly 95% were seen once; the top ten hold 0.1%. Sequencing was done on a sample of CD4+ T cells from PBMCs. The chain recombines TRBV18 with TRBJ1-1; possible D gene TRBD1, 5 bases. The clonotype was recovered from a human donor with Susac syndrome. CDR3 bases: TGTGCCAGCTCACCCAAACCAGGGAACATGAACACTGAAGCTTTCTTT. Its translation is CASSPKPGNMNTEAFF.